This T cell receptor beta chain was profiled in a study of blood T cell repertoires in COVID-19 (dated by TCRdb to 2019 to 2021). Describing the broader study: The collaborator samples originated in the United States, Italy and Spain and spanned the acute and convalescent phases of COVID-19. The prospective study material was composed of cDNA or gDNA derived from T cells, B-cell-depleted T cells, or PBMCs. Deeply sampled blood TCRbeta repertoires from subjects exposed to, actively infected with, or recovered from COVID-19 were included in the dataset. The repertoires were released in a freely available public database intended as a resource for research on the immune response to SARS-CoV-2. Samples were obtained from the ongoing ImmuneRACE study (first 160 participants) and from 950 to 1,500 subjects provided by 6 global collaborators. Nearly every sample came with metadata listing a de-identified subject ID, COVID-19 status, age in years and sex. Where available, HLA class I and class II types were obtained from metadata supplied by the sample provider rather than from assay-based typing. The investigation overall reported the following: Clinical and demographic metadata were provided uncurated, with the amount varying by source and participant.

Comment on this clone: Its antigen is currently not known. No clone much larger than this one lies a single base away; base qualities are absent.

TCRbeta CDR3 regions were amplified from genomic DNA by means of the immunoSEQ Assay, a bias-controlled multiplex PCR. The source study handled its data this way. Within the assay, amplification of reference gene primers was used to estimate how many nucleated cells each sample contained. Sequence reads were collapsed and filtered to measure the absolute abundance of every unique TCRbeta CDR3 rearrangement. For each sample, productive Simpson clonality was calculated as the square root of Simpson's diversity index over productive rearrangements. TCRdb retrieved this table from immuneACCESS and kept in-frame rearrangements only. Not all clones are present; in checked studies, unresolved V genes account for under half, and no reason is known for the remainder. V and J calls plus clone size are reproduced from that table; the DNA served to infer D and trimming. The sample table shows about 220,000 clones, and 65% to 90% are seen once. The top ten constitute more than 2% of the sample.

Measured from the cysteine to the phenylalanine, the CDR3 is 16 residues long. Solely the CDR3 DNA is kept, with 48 bases framed from the first base. Trimmed from V: 3 bases; trimmed from J: 5 bases; junction bases lacking a gene match: 9. The CDR1 and CDR2 encoded by the germline V gene are LGHNA and YSLEER. At one collaborating source in Seattle, patients were enrolled during active infection and were followed longitudinally through the course of disease. Collaborating institutions collected whole blood in K2EDTA tubes following their own protocols. For TCRbeta analysis, collaborator samples were shipped as frozen whole blood, as isolated PBMCs, or as DNA extracted from either sample type.

The source material was peripheral blood. The chain is encoded by TRBV4-3 joined to TRBJ2-2; TRBD1 fits 7 bases in the junction. The sequence was obtained from a woman aged 70-85 years with COVID-19, enrolled during active disease. For the CDR3, the sequence is CASSQGDSRGTGELFF. The sequenced DNA: TGCGCCAGCAGCCAGGGGGACAGTCGAGGGACCGGGGAGCTGTTTTTT.